What follows are 23 T cell receptor beta chains derived from one specimen sequenced in a study of T-cell reconstitution after alpha-beta-depleted transplantation in children. Unique molecular identifiers were incorporated during preparation of the TCRbeta library. TCRdb recomputed calls from the PCR reads with MiXCR, one row per CDR3 protein. The table lists 440,000 or so distinct CDR3 sequences, 43% of them singletons. The sample in question was PBMCs, obtained before TCRalphabeta/CD19-depleted stem cell transplant. These receptors were taken from a girl aged 2 to 9 with aplastic anemia, due to receive a stem cell transplant.

This clonotype was observed a few times. V is TRBV20-1 and J is TRBJ2-1; D not certain. Germline V gene lookup returns CDR1 DFQATT and CDR2 SNEGSKA (reference sequence). CDR3 length: 15 amino acids. V shed 0 bases and J shed 2 bases, with 11 bases lying between them. The CDR3 loop reads CSARDFAYTYNEQFF. In DNA form, the CDR3 reads TGCAGTGCTAGAGATTTCGCCTATACCTACAATGAGCAGTTCTTC.

The chain employs TRBV5-1 and TRBJ2-1; 7 nucleotides line up with TRBD2. The V gene's germline CDR1 is SGHRS and CDR2 YFSETQ. V lost 0 bases to trimming and J lost 8 bases; unmatched junction nucleotides: 20. This CDR3 spans 19 amino acids. The DNA of the CDR3 is TGCGCCAGCAGCTTGGGGCGGGGGTCCTTAATCGGTATAGTGGATGAGCAGTTCTTC. It translates to CASSLGRGSLIGIVDEQFF. The full variable domain, in which reference TRBV5-1 and TRBJ2-1 provide the parts outside the CDR3, is KAGVTQTPRYLIKTRGQQVTLSCSPISGHRSVSWYQQTPGQGLQFLFEYFSETQRNKGNFPGRFSGRQFSNSRSEMNVSTLELGDSALYLCASSLGRGSLIGIVDEQFFGPGTRLTVL.

This clonotype appeared a few times. This rearrangement joins TRBV6-1 to TRBJ2-1; D ambiguous. The germline CDR1 and CDR2 sequences are MNHNS and SASEGT. V was shortened by 7 bases and J by 6 bases, with 10 bases between the two germline ends. This CDR3 is 12 amino acids long. CDR3 coding DNA: TGTGCCAGCACCGGGTTTTTCAATGAGCAGTTCTTC. Translating it yields CASTGFFNEQFF.

This clonotype was counted only a few times. This chain joins TRBV12-3 or TRBV12-4 and TRBJ1-2; unclear D gene. The CDR3 has 15 residues. Trimming removed 3 bases from V and 0 bases from J, with 11 bases in between. In DNA, the CDR3 is TGTGCCAGCAGTTTTGGACGAAGAGCTAACTATGGCTACACCTTC. Translation: CASSFGRRANYGYTF.

This clonotype has a count of ten or more. The chain uses TRBV3-1 and TRBJ2-5, with 7 bases that match TRBD2. V dropped 1 base and J dropped 1; count of bases not matched to a gene: 9. The CDR3 loop spans 17 amino acids. Germline V lookup: CDR1 LGHDT, CDR2 YNNKEL (reference sequence). DNA of the CDR3: TGTGCCAGCAGCCAAGTACCCCGGACTAGTGGCCAAGAGACCCAGTACTTC. Its protein product is CASSQVPRTSGQETQYF.

The chain is built from TRBV4-1 and TRBJ2-7; D possibly corresponds to TRBD1 (5 bases). The CDR3 loop spans 15 amino acids. Trimming stripped 0 bases from V and 3 bases from J, with 12 bases between. Germline V lookup: CDR1 MGHRA, CDR2 YSYEKL. The CDR3 spells CASSQEWAGNYEQYF. The CDR3, as DNA: TGCGCCAGCAGCCAAGAATGGGCAGGGAACTACGAGCAGTACTTC.

This clonotype was seen a single time. The V gene is TRBV12-3 or TRBV12-4, the J gene TRBJ2-3; 9 positions match TRBD2. J gave up 4 bases and V 3 bases, and 2 bases lay outside the gene matches. The CDR3 is 14 residues long. The CDR3 DNA reads as TGTGCCAGCAGTTTTAGCGGGAGCGCAGATACGCAGTATTTT. It yields the protein CASSFSGSADTQYF.

The CDR3 here is CASSPLARNARMNTEAFF. The DNA for the CDR3 is TGTGCCAGCAGTCCTCTTGCGCGCAACGCTCGCATGAACACTGAAGCTTTCTTT. V and J are TRBV6-2 or TRBV6-3 and TRBJ1-1; D remains unclear. Looked up from germline, CDR1 is MNHEY and CDR2 is SVGEGT. The CDR3 has 18 residues. Trimming took off 5 bases at V and 0 bases at J, with 22 bases between the two ends.

This clonotype was recorded at least ten times. The chain has TRBV7-9 and TRBJ1-1; D uncertain. The CDR3 extends over 13 amino acids. The V end lost 8 bases, the J end lost 0 bases, and 10 bases lay between the germline ends. Germline lookup yields CDR1 SEHNR and CDR2 FQNEAQ (reference sequence). The CDR3 DNA reads as TGTGCCAGCTCTAAGGGCTTGAACACTGAAGCTTTCTTT. Its translation: CASSKGLNTEAFF.

In this sample, this clonotype turned up a few times. The V and J genes are TRBV5-1 and TRBJ1-2, with 10 positions matching TRBD1. Germline-derived CDR1 and CDR2 are SGHRS and YFSETQ. The CDR3 totals 14 residues. The V and J ends lost 6 bases and 6 bases, in that order; junction bases with no gene match: 8. In DNA, the CDR3 is TGCGCCAGCACGAGGGACAGGGGAGGGGATGGCTACACCTTC. This sequence encodes CASTRDRGGDGYTF.

This chain joins TRBV28 and TRBJ1-4; 8 bases fit TRBD1. Germline assignment: CDR1 MDHEN and CDR2 SYDVKM. Germline trimming cut 3 bases from V and 7 bases from J; bases unmatched to any gene: 7. This CDR3 has 15 amino acids. The CDR3 sequence: CASSLMWQGAEKLFF. The CDR3 nucleotides are TGTGCCAGCAGTTTGATGTGGCAGGGGGCTGAAAAACTGTTTTTT.

In its sample, this clonotype was seen many times. The chain carries TRBV29-1 and TRBJ1-1; unclear D gene. Germline CDR1 SQVTM, CDR2 ANQGSEA. The V end lost 4 bases, the J end lost 1 base, and 10 bases lay between the germline ends. This CDR3 spans 13 amino acids. CDR3 sequence reads: CSVGSGRNTEAFF. The CDR3 nucleotides are TGCAGCGTTGGTTCGGGTCGGAACACTGAAGCTTTCTTT.

V gene TRBV9 combines with J gene TRBJ2-2; D gene uncertain. V was shortened by 1 base and J by 3 bases, with 22 bases between the two germline ends. Germline V gives CDR1 SGDLS, CDR2 YYNGEE. The length of the CDR3 is 19 residues. CDR3 amino acids: CASSVQLGTRQDHTGELFF. As DNA, the CDR3 is TGTGCCAGCAGCGTACAGCTCGGCACCCGGCAGGATCACACCGGGGAGCTGTTTTTT.

This clonotype has only a few counts. V usage is TRBV20-1 and J usage is TRBJ2-2; 7 bases line up with TRBD2. The V gene's germline CDR1 is DFQATT and CDR2 SNEGSKA (reference sequence). The CDR3 runs to 14 residues. Here the CDR3 DNA reads TGCAGCCCACAAGGGAGGGGAGATACCGGGGAGCTGTTTTTT. Its translation is CSPQGRGDTGELFF.

This clonotype appeared many times. V is TRBV10-2 and J is TRBJ1-2, with unresolved D. V was cut by 4 bases and J by 4 bases, with 10 bases left in between. The CDR3 runs 13 residues. Germline lookup yields CDR1 WSHSY and CDR2 SAAADI. The CDR3 DNA follows: TGCGCCAGCAGTGCCCGGGAAGTCTATGGCTACACCTTC. Translating it yields CASSAREVYGYTF.

This chain joins TRBV20-1 and TRBJ2-7; 8 bases align to TRBD1. The CDR3 sequence is 15 residues long. V gave up 3 bases and J gave up 2 bases; unmatched junction bases: 9. Germline CDR1 is DFQATT and CDR2 is SNEGSKA (reference sequence). CDR3 nucleotide sequence: TGCAGTGCTAGGGGGATTTGGGACAGGACCTACGAGCAGTACTTC. This gives the protein CSARGIWDRTYEQYF.

This clonotype was picked up a small number of times. The V gene is TRBV6-1, the J gene TRBJ2-7; 12 bases agree with TRBD2. The germline V gene encodes CDR1 MNHNS and CDR2 SASEGT. The CDR3 runs 15 residues. The V segment lost 5 bases and the J segment 4 bases; nucleotides outside the gene matches: 6. CDR3 loop: CASSKTSGSRYEQYF. The CDR3 DNA sequence: TGTGCCAGCAGTAAGACTAGCGGGAGTCGGTACGAGCAGTACTTC.

The rearrangement links TRBV7-2 to TRBJ1-3; tentatively, D is TRBD1 (5 bases). Trimming took off 1 base at V and 1 base at J, with 8 bases between the two ends. This CDR3 has 15 amino acids. From germline, CDR1 is SGHTA and CDR2 FQGNSA. The CDR3, as DNA: TGTGCCAGCAGCTTAGTGTGGGGGTCTGGAAACACCATATATTTT. This sequence encodes CASSLVWGSGNTIYF.

The V and J genes are TRBV30 and TRBJ2-5; D gene unclear. Trimming took 2 bases from V and 5 from J, leaving 12 bases between them. Germline V gene sequence: CDR1 GTSNPN, CDR2 SVGIG (reference sequence). The CDR3 consists of 13 residues. The CDR3 nucleotides are TGTGCCTGGAGTAACGGACGGTTGGAGACCCAGTACTTC. It is translated as CAWSNGRLETQYF.

The table lists this clonotype with a few counts. The chain uses TRBV28 and TRBJ2-6; 7 nucleotides match TRBD2. Germline V CDR1 and CDR2: MDHEN, SYDVKM. Losses at the gene ends were 5 bases for V and 0 bases for J; bases not matched to a gene: 10. This CDR3 region has 18 residues. The CDR3 nucleotides read TGTGCCAGCAGTAAATGGGAGGGTTGGGGCTCTGGGGCCAACGTCCTGACTTTC. Protein sequence: CASSKWEGWGSGANVLTF.

This clonotype was seen repeatedly, ten times or more. The chain combines TRBV11-2 with TRBJ2-1, with D hard to call. The CDR3 is made up of 11 amino acids. V was pared by 4 bases and J by 10 bases, with 8 bases between. The germline V gene has CDR1 SGHAT and CDR2 FQNNGV. This CDR3 reads CASSSQREQFF. The DNA of the CDR3 is TGTGCCAGCAGCTCTCAGAGAGAGCAGTTCTTC.

There are a few counts of this clonotype. This chain connects TRBV29-1 to TRBJ1-1; tentative D call: TRBD1 (5 bases). Trimming cost V 5 bases and J 0 bases, with 13 bases left between them. In germline, CDR1 is SQVTM, CDR2 ANQGSEA. CDR3 length: 14 residues. The CDR3 DNA reads TGCAGCGTTTTGGGGGAAAACATGAACACTGAAGCTTTCTTT. Encoded protein: CSVLGENMNTEAFF. The full variable domain, in which reference TRBV29-1 and TRBJ1-1 provide the parts outside the CDR3, is SAVISQKPSRDICQRGTSLTIQCQVDSQVTMMFWYRQQPGQSLTLIATANQGSEATYESGFVIDKFPISRPNLTFSTLTVSNMSPEDSSIYLCSVLGENMNTEAFFGQGTRLTVV.

This clonotype was detected ten times or more. The chain uses TRBV20-1 and TRBJ2-1, with 10 bases fitting TRBD1. The CDR3 covers 16 residues. After removal of 1 base from V and 3 bases from J, the junction contained 6 bases not matched to a gene. Germline V gives CDR1 DFQATT, CDR2 SNEGSKA (reference sequence). The CDR3 here is CSARARGQGNYNEQFF. The CDR3 coding sequence is TGCAGTGCTAGAGCGCGGGGACAGGGGAACTACAATGAGCAGTTCTTC.